One and the same sample provided the 9 T cell receptor beta chains below, sequenced in a study of T cell repertoires in ileal Crohn's disease. The repertoire was sequenced with immunoSEQ multiplex PCR; TCRdb's copy has only in-frame clones and lacks some. The data contain about 4,500 clones, roughly 74% of them singletons. The sequencing input was ileal tissue. The receptors here all came from an adult with Crohn's disease.

J is TRBJ1-5 and V is TRBV5-1; maybe TRBD1 (6 bases). Trimming cost V 5 bases and J 4 bases, with 16 bases left between them. This CDR3 has 15 residues. Germline V CDR1 and CDR2: SGHRS, YFSETQ. The CDR3, as DNA: TGCGCCAGCAGAACAGGGATAGACCCTAATCAGCCCCAGCATTTT. Its protein product is CASRTGIDPNQPQHF.

There are a few counts of this clone. The chain uses TRBV6-6 and TRBJ1-5, with 7 nucleotides matching TRBD1. Per the germline V gene, CDR1 is MNHNY and CDR2 is SVGAGI (reference sequence). Trimming cost V 8 bases and J 1 base; bases outside gene matches: 8. The CDR3 spans 15 residues. CDR3 residues: CASGLGTASNQPQHF. The DNA for the CDR3 is TGTGCCAGCGGACTTGGGACAGCGAGCAATCAGCCCCAGCATTTT.

The J gene is TRBJ2-7, the V gene TRBV6-5, with 8 bases fitting TRBD1. Germline loops: CDR1 MNHEY, CDR2 SVGAGI. After removal of 6 bases from V and 4 bases from J, the junction contained 2 bases not matched to a gene. The length of the CDR3 is 12 residues. The CDR3 is CASSRGLYEQYF. The DNA for the CDR3 is TGTGCCAGCAGCAGGGGGCTATACGAGCAGTACTTC.

V usage is TRBV30 and J usage is TRBJ2-7, with D maybe TRBD1 (6 bases). Germline lookup yields CDR1 GTSNPN and CDR2 SVGIG (reference sequence). The CDR3 is made up of 13 amino acids. V lost 4 bases and J 3 bases, leaving 13 bases between the germline ends. CDR3 coding DNA: TGTGCCTGGATCTTGAAAGGGGGCTACGAGCAGTACTTC. It is translated as CAWILKGGYEQYF.

CDR3 sequence: CASCPPMIAGVEQYF. In DNA, the CDR3 is TGTGCCAGCTGTCCCCCTATGATCGCGGGAGTCGAGCAGTACTTC. The genes are TRBV28 and TRBJ2-7; 7 nucleotides align to TRBD2. CDR1 MDHEN and CDR2 SYDVKM come from the germline V gene. V gave up 8 bases and J gave up 6 bases; unmatched junction bases: 16. CDR3 length equals 15 residues.

The chain carries TRBV2 and TRBJ2-3; 12 bases match TRBD2. There are 14 residues in the CDR3. Germline CDR1 reads SNHLY; CDR2 reads FYNNEI. After removal of 7 bases from V and 2 bases from J, the junction contained 1 base not matched to a gene. CDR3 bases: TGTGCCAGCACTAGCGGGGGGGCCACAGATACGCAGTATTTT. It yields the protein CASTSGGATDTQYF. The variable domain in full, with the rest retrieved from reference TRBV2 and TRBJ2-3, is EPEVTQTPSHQVTQMGQEVILRCVPISNHLYFYWYRQILGQKVEFLVSFYNNEISEKSEIFDDQFSVERPDGSNFTLKIRSTKLEDSAMYFCASTSGGATDTQYFGPGTRLTVL.

V usage is TRBV28 and J usage is TRBJ2-1; 8 bases line up with TRBD2. Looked up from germline, CDR1 is MDHEN and CDR2 is SYDVKM. The CDR3 is made up of 15 amino acids. V shed 6 bases and J 0 bases; nucleotides not matched to a gene: 4. The CDR3 DNA reads as TGTGCCAGCAGGCCGGGGGGGCCCTCCTACAATGAGCAGTTCTTC. Translation gives CASRPGGPSYNEQFF.

Written as DNA, the CDR3 is TGTGCCAGCAGCACCCGAGCAGGGTATTCTGAAGCTTTCTTT. This sequence encodes CASSTRAGYSEAFF. The chain couples TRBV11-3 to TRBJ1-1; a weak D match, TRBD1 (5 bases). The ends were cut back, 5 bases at V and 6 bases at J, with 16 bases in the middle. CDR3 length: 14 residues. The germline V gene has CDR1 SGHNT and CDR2 YENEEA. Using reference TRBV11-3 and TRBJ1-1 for the parts outside the CDR3, the full variable domain is EAGVVQSPRYKIIEKKQPVAFWCNPISGHNTLYWYLQNLGQGPELLIRYENEEAVDDSQLPKDRFSAERLKGVDSTLKIQPAELGDSAVYLCASSTRAGYSEAFFGQGTRLTVV.

This clone appeared a few times. The CDR3 is CASSTTGYGYTF. CDR3 in DNA: TGTGCCAGTAGTACGACAGGGTATGGCTACACCTTC. This chain joins TRBV19 and TRBJ1-2; TRBD1 matches 7 bases. The CDR3 spans 12 residues. V lost 4 bases and J lost 5; bases outside the gene matches: 1. CDR1 is LNHDA and CDR2 is SQIVND in the germline V gene (reference sequence).